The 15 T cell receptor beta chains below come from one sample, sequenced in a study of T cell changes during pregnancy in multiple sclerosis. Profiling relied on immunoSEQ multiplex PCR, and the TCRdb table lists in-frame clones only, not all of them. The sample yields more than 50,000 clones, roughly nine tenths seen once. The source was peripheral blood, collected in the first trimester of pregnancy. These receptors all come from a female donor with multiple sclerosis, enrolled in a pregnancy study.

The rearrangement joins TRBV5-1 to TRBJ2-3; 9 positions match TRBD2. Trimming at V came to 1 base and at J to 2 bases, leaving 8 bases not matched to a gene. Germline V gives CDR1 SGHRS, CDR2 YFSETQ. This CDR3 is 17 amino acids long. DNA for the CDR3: TGCGCCAGCAGCTTGTCTCTCGCGGGGGGGACCACAGATACGCAGTATTTT. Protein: CASSLSLAGGTTDTQYF.

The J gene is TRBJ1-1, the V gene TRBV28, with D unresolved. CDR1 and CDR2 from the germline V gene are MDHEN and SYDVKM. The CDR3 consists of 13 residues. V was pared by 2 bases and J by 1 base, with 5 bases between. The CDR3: CASSLRGNTEAFF. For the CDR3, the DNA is TGTGCCAGCAGTTTACGGGGGAACACTGAAGCTTTCTTT.

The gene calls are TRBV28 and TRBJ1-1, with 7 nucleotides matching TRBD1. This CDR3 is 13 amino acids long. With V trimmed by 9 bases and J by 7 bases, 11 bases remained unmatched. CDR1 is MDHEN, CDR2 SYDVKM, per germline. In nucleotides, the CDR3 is TGTGCCAGTGACCCCGGGAGGGGGCTTGAAGCTTTCTTT. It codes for CASDPGRGLEAFF.

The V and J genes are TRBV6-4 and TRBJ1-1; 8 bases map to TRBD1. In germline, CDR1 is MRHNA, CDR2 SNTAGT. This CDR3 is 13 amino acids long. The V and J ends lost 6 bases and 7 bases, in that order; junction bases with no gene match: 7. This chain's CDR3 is CASRGQDGGEAFF. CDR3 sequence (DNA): TGTGCCAGCAGGGGACAGGACGGGGGTGAAGCTTTCTTT.

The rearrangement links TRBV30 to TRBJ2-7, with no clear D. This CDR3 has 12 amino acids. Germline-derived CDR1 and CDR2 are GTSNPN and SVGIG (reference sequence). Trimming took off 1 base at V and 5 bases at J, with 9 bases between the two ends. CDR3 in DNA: TGTGCCTGGAGTGGTCGCCGAGACGAGCAGTACTTC. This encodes CAWSGRRDEQYF.

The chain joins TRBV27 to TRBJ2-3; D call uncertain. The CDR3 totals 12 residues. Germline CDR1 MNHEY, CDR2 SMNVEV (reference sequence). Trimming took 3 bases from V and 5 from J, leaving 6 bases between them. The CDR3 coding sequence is TGTGCCAGCAGTTTTACCGGAGATACGCAGTATTTT. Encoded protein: CASSFTGDTQYF.

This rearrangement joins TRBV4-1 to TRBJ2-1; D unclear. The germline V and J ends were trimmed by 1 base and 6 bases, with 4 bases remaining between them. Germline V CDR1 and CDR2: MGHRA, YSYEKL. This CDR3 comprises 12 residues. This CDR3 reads CASSQGSNEQFF. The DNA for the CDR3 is TGCGCCAGCAGCCAAGGCAGCAATGAGCAGTTCTTC.

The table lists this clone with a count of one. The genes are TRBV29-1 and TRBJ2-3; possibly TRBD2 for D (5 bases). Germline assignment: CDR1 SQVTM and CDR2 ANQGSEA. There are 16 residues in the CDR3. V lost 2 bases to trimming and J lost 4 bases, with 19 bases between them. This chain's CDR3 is CSVELVSRGRPDTQYF. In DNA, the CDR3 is TGCAGCGTTGAATTGGTATCCCGCGGGCGGCCAGATACGCAGTATTTT.

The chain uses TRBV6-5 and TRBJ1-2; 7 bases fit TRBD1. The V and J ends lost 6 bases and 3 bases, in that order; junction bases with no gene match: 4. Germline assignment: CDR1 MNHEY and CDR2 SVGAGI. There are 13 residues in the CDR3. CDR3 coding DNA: TGTGCCAGCAGGGGAACAGGGGACTATGGCTACACCTTC. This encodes CASRGTGDYGYTF.

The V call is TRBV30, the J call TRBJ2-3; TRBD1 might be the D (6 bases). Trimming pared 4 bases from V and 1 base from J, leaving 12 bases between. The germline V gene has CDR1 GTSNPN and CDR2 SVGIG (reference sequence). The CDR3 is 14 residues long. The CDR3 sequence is CAWTLGARTDTQYF. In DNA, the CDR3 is TGTGCCTGGACCTTGGGGGCTCGCACAGATACGCAGTATTTT.

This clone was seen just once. CDR3 sequence reads: CASSPGTSGRNTGELFF. The CDR3 nucleotides are TGCGCCAGCAGCCCCGGGACTAGCGGGAGAAACACCGGGGAGCTGTTTTTT. The chain carries TRBV5-1 and TRBJ2-2, with 14 positions matching TRBD2. Trimming took 4 bases from V and 2 from J; bases not matched to a gene: 4. The CDR3 totals 17 residues. CDR1 is SGHRS, CDR2 YFSETQ, per germline.

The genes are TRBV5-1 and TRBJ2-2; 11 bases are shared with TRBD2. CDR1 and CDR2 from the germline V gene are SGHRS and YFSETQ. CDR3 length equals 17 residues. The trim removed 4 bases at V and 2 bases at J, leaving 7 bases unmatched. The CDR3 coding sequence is TGCGCCAGCAGCCTCTGGACTAGCGGGTCAAACACCGGGGAGCTGTTTTTT. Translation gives CASSLWTSGSNTGELFF.

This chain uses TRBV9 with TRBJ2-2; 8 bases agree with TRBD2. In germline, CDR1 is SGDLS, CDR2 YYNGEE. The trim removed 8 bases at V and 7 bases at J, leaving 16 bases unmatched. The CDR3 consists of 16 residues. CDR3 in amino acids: CASTLGGGENRGELFF. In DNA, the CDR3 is TGTGCCAGTACCCTCGGGGGGGGCGAAAATCGCGGGGAGCTGTTTTTT.

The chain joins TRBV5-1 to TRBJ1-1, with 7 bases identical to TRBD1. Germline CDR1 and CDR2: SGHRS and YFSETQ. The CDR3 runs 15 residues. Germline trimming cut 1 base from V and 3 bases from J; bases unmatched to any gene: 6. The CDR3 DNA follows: TGCGCCAGCAGCTTGTCACAGGGGCTGGACACTGAAGCTTTCTTT. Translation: CASSLSQGLDTEAFF.

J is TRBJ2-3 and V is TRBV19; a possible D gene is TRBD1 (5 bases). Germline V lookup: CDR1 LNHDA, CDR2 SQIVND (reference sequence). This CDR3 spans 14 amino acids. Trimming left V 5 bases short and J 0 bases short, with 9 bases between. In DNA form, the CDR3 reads TGTGCCAGTAGTCCCGCAGGGAGCACAGATACGCAGTATTTT. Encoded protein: CASSPAGSTDTQYF.